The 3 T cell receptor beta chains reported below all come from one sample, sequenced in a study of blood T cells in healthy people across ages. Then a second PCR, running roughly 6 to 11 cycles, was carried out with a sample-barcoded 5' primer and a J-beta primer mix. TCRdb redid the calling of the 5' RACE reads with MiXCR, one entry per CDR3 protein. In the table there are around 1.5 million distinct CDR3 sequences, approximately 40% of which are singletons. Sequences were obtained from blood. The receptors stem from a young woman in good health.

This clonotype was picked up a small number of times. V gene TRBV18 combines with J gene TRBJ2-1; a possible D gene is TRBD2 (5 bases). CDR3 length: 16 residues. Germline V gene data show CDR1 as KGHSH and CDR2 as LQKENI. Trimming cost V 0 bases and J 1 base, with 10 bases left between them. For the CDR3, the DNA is TGTGCCAGCTCACCACCGAGGGCTCTATCCTACAATGAGCAGTTCTTC. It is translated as CASSPPRALSYNEQFF.

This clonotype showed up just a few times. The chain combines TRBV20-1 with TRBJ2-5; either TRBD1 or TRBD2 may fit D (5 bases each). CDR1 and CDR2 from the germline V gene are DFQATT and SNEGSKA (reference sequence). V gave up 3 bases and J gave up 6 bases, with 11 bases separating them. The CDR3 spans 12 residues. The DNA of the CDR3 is TGCAGTGCTAGGGCCGGGGCTAAGACCCAGTACTTC. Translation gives CSARAGAKTQYF.

CDR3 DNA sequence: TGTGCCACCCAAAAGGGGCAGGGAAGTGAAGCTTTCTTT. Its translation: CATQKGQGSEAFF. The rearrangement uses TRBV28 and TRBJ1-1; D is perhaps TRBD1 (5 bases). The CDR3 is made up of 13 amino acids. The germline V gene has CDR1 MDHEN and CDR2 SYDVKM. V was trimmed by 10 bases and J by 7 bases, leaving 19 bases between them.